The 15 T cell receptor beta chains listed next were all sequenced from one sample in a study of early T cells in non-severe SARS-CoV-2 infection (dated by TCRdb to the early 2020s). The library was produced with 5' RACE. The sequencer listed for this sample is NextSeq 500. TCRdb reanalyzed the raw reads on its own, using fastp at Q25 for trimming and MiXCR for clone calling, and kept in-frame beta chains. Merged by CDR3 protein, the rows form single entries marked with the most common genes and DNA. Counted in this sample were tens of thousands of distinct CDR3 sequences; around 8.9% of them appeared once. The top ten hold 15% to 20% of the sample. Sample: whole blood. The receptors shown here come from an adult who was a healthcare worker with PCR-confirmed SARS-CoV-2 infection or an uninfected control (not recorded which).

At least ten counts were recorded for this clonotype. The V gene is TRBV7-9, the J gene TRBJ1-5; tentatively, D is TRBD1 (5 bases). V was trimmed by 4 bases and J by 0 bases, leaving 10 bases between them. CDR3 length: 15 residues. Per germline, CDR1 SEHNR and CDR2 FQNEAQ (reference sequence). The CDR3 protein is CASSYGGSSNQPQHF. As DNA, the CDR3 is TGTGCCAGCAGCTATGGGGGGAGTAGCAATCAGCCCCAGCATTTT.

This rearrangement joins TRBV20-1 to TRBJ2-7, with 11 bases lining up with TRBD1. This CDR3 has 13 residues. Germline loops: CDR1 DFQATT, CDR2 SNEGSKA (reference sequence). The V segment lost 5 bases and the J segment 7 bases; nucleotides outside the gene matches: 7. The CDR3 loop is CSARGQGVWEQYF. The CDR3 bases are TGCAGTGCTCGGGGACAGGGGGTCTGGGAGCAGTACTTC.

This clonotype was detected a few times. The CDR3 reads CASSLSGQGSYNEQFF. CDR3 nucleotides: TGCGCCAGCAGCTTGTCGGGACAGGGCTCCTACAATGAGCAGTTCTTC. The genes are TRBV5-1 and TRBJ2-1; 9 nucleotides match TRBD1. The CDR3 loop spans 16 amino acids. The J segment lost 0 bases and the V segment lost 1 base, leaving 2 bases of the junction unmatched. Germline assignment: CDR1 SGHRS and CDR2 YFSETQ.

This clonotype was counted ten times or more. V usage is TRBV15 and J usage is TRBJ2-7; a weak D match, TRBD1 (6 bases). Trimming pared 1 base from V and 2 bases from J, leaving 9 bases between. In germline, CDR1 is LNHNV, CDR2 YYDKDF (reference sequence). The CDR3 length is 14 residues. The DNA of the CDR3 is TGTGCCACCAGCAGAGCGACAGGCACCTACGAGCAGTACTTC. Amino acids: CATSRATGTYEQYF.

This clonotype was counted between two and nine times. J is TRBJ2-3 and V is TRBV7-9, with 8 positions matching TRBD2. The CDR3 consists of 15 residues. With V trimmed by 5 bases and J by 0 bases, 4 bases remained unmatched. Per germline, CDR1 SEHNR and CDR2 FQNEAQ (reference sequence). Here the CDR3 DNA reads TGTGCCAGCAGCACCGCTAGCGGGAGCACAGATACGCAGTATTTT. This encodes CASSTASGSTDTQYF. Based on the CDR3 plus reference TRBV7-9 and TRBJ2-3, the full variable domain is DTGVSQNPRHKITKRGQNVTFRCDPISEHNRLYWYRQTLGQGPEFLTYFQNEAQLEKSRLLSDRFSAERPKGSFSTLEIQRTEQGDSAMYLCASSTASGSTDTQYFGPGTRLTVL.

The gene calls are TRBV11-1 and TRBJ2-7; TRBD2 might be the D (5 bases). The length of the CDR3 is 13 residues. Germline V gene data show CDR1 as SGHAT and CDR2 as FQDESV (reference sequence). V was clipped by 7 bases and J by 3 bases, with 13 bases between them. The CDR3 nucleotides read TGTGCCAGCAAGGGTGGACTCAGCTACGAGCAGTACTTC. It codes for CASKGGLSYEQYF. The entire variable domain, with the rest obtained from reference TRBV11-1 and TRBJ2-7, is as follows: EAEVAQSPRYKITEKSQAVAFWCDPISGHATLYWYRQILGQGPELLVQFQDESVVDDSQLPKDRFSAERLKGVDSTLKIQPAELGDSAMYLCASKGGLSYEQYFGPGTRLTVT.

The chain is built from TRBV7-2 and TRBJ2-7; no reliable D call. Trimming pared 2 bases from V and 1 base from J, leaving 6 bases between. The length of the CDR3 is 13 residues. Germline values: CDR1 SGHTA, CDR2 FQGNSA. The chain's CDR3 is CASSLSISYEQYF. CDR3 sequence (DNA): TGTGCCAGCAGCTTAAGTATTTCCTACGAGCAGTACTTC.

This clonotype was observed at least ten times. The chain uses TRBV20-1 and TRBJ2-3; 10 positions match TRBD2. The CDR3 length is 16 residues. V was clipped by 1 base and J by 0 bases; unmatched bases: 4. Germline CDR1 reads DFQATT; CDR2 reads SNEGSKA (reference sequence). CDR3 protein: CSARVWTSGSTDTQYF. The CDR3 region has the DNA TGCAGTGCTAGAGTTTGGACTAGCGGAAGCACAGATACGCAGTATTTT.

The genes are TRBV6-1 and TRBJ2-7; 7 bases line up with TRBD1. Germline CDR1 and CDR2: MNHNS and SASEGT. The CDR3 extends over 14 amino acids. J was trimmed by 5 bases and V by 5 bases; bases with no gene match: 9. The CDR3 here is CASSSGQVKDEQYF. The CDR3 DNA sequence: TGTGCCAGCAGTTCTGGACAGGTGAAGGACGAGCAGTACTTC.

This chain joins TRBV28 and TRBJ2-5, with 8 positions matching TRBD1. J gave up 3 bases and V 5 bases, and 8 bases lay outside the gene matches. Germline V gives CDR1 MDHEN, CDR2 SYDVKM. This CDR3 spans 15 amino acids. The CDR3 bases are TGTGCCAGCAGTACCCGACAGGGGCGGAAAGAGACCCAGTACTTC. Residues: CASSTRQGRKETQYF.

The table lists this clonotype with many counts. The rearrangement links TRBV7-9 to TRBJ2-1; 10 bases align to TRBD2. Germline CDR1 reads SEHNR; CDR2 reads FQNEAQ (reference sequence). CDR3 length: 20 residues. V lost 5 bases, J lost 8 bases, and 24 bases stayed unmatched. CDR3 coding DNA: TGTGCCAGCAGCCCCCCTCGGCTAGCGGGAGTCGGGGAAAGACGCCATGAGCAGTTCTTC. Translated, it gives CASSPPRLAGVGERRHEQFF.

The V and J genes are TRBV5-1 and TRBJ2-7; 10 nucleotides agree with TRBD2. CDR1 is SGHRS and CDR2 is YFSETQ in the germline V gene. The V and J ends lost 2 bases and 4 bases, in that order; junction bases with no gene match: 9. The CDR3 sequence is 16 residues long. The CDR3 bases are TGCGCCAGCAGCTTCGACACCGGGACTAGCGTTTACGAGCAGTACTTC. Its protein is CASSFDTGTSVYEQYF. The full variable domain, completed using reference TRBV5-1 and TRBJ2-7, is KAGVTQTPRYLIKTRGQQVTLSCSPISGHRSVSWYQQTPGQGLQFLFEYFSETQRNKGNFPGRFSGRQFSNSRSEMNVSTLELGDSALYLCASSFDTGTSVYEQYFGPGTRLTVT.

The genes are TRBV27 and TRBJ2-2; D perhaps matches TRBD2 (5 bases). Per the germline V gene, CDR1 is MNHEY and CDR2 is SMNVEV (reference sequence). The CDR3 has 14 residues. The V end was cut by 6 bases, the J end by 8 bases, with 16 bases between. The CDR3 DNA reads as TGTGCCAGCAGAACTAGAATACTAGAGGGGGAGCTGTTTTTT. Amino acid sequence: CASRTRILEGELFF.

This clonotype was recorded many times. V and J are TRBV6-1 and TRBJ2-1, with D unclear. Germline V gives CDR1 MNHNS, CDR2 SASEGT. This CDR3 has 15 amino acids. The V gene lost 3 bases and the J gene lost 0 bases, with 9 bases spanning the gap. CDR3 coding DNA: TGTGCCAGCAGTGATAGAGGCAGCTCCTACAATGAGCAGTTCTTC. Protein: CASSDRGSSYNEQFF.

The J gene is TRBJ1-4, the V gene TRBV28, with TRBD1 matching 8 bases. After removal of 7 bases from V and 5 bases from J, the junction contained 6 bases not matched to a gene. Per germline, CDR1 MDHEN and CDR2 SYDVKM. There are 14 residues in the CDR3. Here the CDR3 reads CASTPGGANEKLFF. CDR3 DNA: TGTGCCAGCACCCCAGGGGGCGCGAATGAAAAACTGTTTTTT.